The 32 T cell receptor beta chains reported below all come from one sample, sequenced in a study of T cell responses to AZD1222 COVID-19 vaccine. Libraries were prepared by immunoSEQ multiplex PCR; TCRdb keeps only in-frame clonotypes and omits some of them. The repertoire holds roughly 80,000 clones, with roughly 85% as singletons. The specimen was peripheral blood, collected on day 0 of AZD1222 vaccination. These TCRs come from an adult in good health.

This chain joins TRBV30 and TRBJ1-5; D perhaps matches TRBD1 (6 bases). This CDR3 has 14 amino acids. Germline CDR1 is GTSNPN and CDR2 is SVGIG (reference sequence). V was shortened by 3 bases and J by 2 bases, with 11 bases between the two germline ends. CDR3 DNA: TGTGCCTGGAGCGCCCCAGGGGGCAATCAGCCCCAGCATTTT. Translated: CAWSAPGGNQPQHF.

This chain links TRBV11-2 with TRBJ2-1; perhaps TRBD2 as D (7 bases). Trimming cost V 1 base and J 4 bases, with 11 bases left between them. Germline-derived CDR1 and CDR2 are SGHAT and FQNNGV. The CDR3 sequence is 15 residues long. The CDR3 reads CASSLGGGYYNEQFF. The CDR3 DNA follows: TGTGCCAGCAGCTTAGGGGGGGGCTATTACAATGAGCAGTTCTTC.

Here the CDR3 reads CASSQTDSTSYEQYF. CDR3 nucleotides: TGTGCCAGTAGTCAGACGGACTCCACTTCCTACGAGCAGTACTTC. The V gene is TRBV19, the J gene TRBJ2-7, with D perhaps matching TRBD2 (5 bases). The germline V gene has CDR1 LNHDA and CDR2 SQIVND (reference sequence). V was shortened by 5 bases and J by 1 base, with 15 bases between the two germline ends. CDR3 length equals 15 residues.

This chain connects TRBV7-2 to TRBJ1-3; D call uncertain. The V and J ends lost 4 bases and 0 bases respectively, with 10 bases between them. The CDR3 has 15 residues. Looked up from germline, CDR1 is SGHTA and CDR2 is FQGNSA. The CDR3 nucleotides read TGTGCCAGCAGCTCGGGCAGCCTCTCTGGAAACACCATATATTTT. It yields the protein CASSSGSLSGNTIYF.

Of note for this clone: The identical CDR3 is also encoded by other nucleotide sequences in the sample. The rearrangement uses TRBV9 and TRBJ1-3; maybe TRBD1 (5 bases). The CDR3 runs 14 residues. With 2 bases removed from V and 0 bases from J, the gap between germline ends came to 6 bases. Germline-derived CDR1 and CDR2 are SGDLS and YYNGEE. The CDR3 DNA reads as TGTGCCAGCAGCGTGGGGGTCTCTGGAAACACCATATATTTT. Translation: CASSVGVSGNTIYF. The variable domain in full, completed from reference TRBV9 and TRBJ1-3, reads DSGVTQTPKHLITATGQRVTLRCSPRSGDLSVYWYQQSLDQGLQFLIQYYNGEERAKGNILERFSAQQFPDLHSELNLSSLELGDSALYFCASSVGVSGNTIYFGEGSWLTVV.

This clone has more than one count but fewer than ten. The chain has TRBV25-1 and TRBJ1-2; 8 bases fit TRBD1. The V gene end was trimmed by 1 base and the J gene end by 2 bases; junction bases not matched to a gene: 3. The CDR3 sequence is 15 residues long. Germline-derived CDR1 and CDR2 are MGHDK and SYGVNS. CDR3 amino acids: CASSEWGQANYGYTF. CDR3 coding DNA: TGTGCCAGCAGTGAATGGGGACAGGCGAACTATGGCTACACCTTC.

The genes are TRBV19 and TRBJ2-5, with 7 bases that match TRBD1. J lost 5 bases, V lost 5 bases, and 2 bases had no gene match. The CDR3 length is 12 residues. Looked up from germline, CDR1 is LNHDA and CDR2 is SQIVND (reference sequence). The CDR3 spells CASSYRGETQYF. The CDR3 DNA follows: TGTGCCAGTAGTTACAGGGGTGAGACCCAGTACTTC.

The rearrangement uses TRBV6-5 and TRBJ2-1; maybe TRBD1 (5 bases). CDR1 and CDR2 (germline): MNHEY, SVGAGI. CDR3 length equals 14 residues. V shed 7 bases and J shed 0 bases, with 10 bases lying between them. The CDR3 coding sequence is TGTGCCAGCAAAGACAGTAGCTCCTACAATGAGCAGTTCTTC. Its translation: CASKDSSSYNEQFF.

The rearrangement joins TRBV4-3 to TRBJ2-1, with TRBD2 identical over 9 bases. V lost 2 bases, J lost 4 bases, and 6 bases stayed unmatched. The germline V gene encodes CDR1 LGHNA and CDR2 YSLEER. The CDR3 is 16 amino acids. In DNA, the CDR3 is TGCGCCAGCAGCCAAAACGCGGGGGGGATGTACAATGAGCAGTTCTTC. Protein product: CASSQNAGGMYNEQFF.

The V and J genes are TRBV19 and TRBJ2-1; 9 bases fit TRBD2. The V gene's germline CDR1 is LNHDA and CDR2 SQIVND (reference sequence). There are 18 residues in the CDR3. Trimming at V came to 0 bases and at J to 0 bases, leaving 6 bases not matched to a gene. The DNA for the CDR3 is TGTGCCAGTAGTATAGATCGGCGGGAGGGGTTCTCCTACAATGAGCAGTTCTTC. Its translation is CASSIDRREGFSYNEQFF.

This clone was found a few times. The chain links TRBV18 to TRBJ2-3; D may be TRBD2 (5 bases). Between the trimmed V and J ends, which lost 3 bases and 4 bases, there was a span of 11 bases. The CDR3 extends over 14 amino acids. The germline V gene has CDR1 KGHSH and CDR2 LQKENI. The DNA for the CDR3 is TGTGCCAGCTCACCCGGGGTATTAGCAGATACGCAGTATTTT. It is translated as CASSPGVLADTQYF.

The CDR3 nucleotides read TGTGCCAGCAGCCAAGGCGGGGGGAAAACCGGGGAGCTGTTTTTT. This translates into CASSQGGGKTGELFF. J is TRBJ2-2 and V is TRBV3-1 (or the pseudogene TRBV3-2), with TRBD2 matching over 8 bases. With V trimmed by 1 base and J by 5 bases, 3 bases remained unmatched. This CDR3 is built from 15 residues. In germline, CDR1 is LGHDT, CDR2 YNNKEL (reference sequence).

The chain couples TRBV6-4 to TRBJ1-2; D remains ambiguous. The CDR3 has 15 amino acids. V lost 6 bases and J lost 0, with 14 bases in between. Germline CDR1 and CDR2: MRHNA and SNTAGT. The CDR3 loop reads CASRAAVGANYGYTF. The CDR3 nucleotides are TGTGCCAGCAGAGCCGCGGTTGGGGCTAACTATGGCTACACCTTC.

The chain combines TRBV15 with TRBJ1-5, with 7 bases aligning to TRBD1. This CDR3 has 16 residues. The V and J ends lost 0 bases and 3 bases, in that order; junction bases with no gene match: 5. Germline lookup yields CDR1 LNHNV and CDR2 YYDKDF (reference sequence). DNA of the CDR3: TGTGCCACCAGCAGAGAGGCCGGGACAGTCAATCAGCCCCAGCATTTT. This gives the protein CATSREAGTVNQPQHF.

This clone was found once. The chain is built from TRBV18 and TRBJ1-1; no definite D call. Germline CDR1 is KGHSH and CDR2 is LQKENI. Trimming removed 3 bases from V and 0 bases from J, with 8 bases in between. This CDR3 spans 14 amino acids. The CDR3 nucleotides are TGTGCCAGCTCACCGACGCTTATGAACACTGAAGCTTTCTTT. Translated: CASSPTLMNTEAFF.

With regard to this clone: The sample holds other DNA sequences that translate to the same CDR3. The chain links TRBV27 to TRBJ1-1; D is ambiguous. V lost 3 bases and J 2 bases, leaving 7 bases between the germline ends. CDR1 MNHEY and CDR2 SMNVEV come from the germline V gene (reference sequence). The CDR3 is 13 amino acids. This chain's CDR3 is CASSLLGNTEAFF. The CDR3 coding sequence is TGTGCCAGCAGTTTGCTCGGTAACACTGAAGCTTTCTTT.

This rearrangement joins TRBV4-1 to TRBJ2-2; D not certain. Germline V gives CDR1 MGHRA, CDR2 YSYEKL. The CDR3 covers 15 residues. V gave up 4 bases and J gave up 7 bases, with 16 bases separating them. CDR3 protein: CASSLPITGGGELFF. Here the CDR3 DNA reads TGCGCCAGCAGCCTCCCCATCACCGGTGGCGGGGAGCTGTTTTTT.

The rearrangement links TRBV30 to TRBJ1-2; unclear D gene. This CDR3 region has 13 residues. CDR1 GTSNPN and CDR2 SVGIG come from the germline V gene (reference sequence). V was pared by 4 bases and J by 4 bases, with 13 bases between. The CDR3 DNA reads TGTGCCTGGACCCTAGTGGCAGGCTATGGCTACACCTTC. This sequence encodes CAWTLVAGYGYTF.

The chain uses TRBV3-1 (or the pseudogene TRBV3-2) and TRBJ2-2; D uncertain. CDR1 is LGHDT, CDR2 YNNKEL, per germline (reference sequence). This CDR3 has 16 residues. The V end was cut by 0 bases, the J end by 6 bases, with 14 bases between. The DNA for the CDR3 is TGTGCCAGCAGCCAAGAATATTACGCAGGCGCCGGGGAGCTGTTTTTT. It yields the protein CASSQEYYAGAGELFF.

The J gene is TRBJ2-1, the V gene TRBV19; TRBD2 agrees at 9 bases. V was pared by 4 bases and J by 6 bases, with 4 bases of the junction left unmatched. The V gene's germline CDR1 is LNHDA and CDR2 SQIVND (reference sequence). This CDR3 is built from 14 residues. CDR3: CASSRTSVGNEQFF. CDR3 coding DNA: TGTGCCAGTAGTAGGACTAGCGTTGGCAATGAGCAGTTCTTC.

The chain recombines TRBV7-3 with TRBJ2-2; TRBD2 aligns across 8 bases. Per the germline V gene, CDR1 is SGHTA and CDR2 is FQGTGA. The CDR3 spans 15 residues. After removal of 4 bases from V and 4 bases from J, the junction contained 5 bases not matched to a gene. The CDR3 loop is CASSSNGGGTGELFF. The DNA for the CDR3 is TGTGCCAGCAGCTCCAACGGGGGGGGCACCGGGGAGCTGTTTTTT. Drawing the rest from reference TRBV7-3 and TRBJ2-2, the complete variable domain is GAGVSQTPSNKVTEKGKYVELRCDPISGHTALYWYRQSLGQGPEFLIYFQGTGAADDSGLPNDRFFAVRPEGSVSTLKIQRTERGDSAVYLCASSSNGGGTGELFFGEGSRLTVL.

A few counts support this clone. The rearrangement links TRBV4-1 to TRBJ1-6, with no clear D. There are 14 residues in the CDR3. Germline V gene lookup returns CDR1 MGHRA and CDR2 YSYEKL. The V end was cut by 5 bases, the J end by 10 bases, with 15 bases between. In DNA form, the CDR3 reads TGCGCCAGCAGCTCCGTTCCCGCTAACTCACCCCTCCACTTT. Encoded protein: CASSSVPANSPLHF.

The CDR3 protein is CASSPPQGPNSPLHF. CDR3 coding DNA: TGTGCCAGCAGCCCTCCCCAGGGACCCAATTCACCCCTCCACTTT. The chain couples TRBV11-2 to TRBJ1-6, with D tentatively TRBD1 (5 bases). The CDR3 sequence is 15 residues long. The germline CDR1 and CDR2 sequences are SGHAT and FQNNGV. V was clipped by 5 bases and J by 7 bases, with 15 bases between them.

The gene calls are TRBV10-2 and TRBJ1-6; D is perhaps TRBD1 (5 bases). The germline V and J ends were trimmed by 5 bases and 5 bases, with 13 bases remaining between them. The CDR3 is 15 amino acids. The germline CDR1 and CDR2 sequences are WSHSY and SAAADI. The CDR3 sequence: CASSPFTGNNSPLHF. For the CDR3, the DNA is TGCGCCAGCAGTCCCTTCACAGGCAATAATTCACCCCTCCACTTT.

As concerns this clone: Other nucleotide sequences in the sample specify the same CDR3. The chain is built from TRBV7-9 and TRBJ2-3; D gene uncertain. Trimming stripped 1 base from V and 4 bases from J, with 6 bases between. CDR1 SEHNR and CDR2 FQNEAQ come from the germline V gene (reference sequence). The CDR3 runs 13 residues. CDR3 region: CASSLEGADTQYF. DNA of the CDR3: TGTGCCAGCAGCTTAGAAGGCGCAGATACGCAGTATTTT.

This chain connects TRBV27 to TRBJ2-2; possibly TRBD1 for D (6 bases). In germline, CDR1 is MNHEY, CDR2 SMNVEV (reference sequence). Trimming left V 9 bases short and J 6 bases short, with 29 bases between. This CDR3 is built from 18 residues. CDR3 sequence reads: CASTGHGLATSPAGELFF. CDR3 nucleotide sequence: TGTGCCAGTACGGGACACGGGTTGGCGACCTCTCCCGCCGGGGAGCTGTTTTTT.

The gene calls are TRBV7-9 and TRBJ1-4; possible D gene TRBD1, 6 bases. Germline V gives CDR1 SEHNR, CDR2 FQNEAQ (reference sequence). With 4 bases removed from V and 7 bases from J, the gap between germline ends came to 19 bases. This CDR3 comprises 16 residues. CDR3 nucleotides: TGTGCCAGCAGCTCGAGGACAGCGGCGTCGACTGAAAAACTGTTTTTT. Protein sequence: CASSSRTAASTEKLFF.

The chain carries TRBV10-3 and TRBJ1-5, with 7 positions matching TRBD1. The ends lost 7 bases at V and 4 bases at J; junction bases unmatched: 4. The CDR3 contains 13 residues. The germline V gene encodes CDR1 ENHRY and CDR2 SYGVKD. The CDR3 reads CAIKGQTNQPQHF. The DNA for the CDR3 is TGTGCCATCAAGGGACAGACGAATCAGCCCCAGCATTTT.

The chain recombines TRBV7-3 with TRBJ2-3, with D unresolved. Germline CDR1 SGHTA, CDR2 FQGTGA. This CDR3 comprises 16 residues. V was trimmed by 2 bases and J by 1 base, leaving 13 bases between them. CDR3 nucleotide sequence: TGTGCCAGCAGCTTACTCGGAGACGGAGGCACAGATACGCAGTATTTT. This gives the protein CASSLLGDGGTDTQYF. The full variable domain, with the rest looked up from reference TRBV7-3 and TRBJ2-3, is GAGVSQTPSNKVTEKGKYVELRCDPISGHTALYWYRQSLGQGPEFLIYFQGTGAADDSGLPNDRFFAVRPEGSVSTLKIQRTERGDSAVYLCASSLLGDGGTDTQYFGPGTRLTVL.

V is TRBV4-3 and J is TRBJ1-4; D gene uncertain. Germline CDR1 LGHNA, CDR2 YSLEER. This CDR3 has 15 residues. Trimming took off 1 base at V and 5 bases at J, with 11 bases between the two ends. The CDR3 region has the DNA TGCGCCAGCAGCCAAGCTAGGTTGGTAAATGAAAAACTGTTTTTT. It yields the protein CASSQARLVNEKLFF.

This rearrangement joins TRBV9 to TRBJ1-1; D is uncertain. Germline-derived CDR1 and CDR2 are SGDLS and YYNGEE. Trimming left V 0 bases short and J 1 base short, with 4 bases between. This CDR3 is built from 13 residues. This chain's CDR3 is CASSVVANTEAFF. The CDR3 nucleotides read TGTGCCAGCAGCGTAGTGGCGAACACTGAAGCTTTCTTT.

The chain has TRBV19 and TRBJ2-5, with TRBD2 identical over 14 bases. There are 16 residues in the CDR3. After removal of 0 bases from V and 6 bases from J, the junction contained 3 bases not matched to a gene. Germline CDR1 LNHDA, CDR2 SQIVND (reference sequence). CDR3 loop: CASSIEGLAGVKTQYF. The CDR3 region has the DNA TGTGCCAGTAGTATAGAGGGACTAGCGGGAGTTAAGACCCAGTACTTC.